These 10 T cell receptor beta chains came from one sample sequenced in a study of blood T cells in healthy people across ages. A second PCR of about 6 to 12 cycles used a sample-barcoded 5' primer and a J-beta primer mix. TCRdb called the 5' RACE reads again in MiXCR, with one record for every CDR3 protein. Of around 780,000 distinct CDR3 sequences listed, approximately 24% are singletons. This same sample was also part of a study on T cells of mothers and their children.

Material for sequencing was blood. These receptor sequences come from a boy aged 5 to 17 in good health.

The chain recombines TRBV7-6 with TRBJ2-7; a weak D match, TRBD2 (6 bases). Germline CDR1 SGHVS, CDR2 FNYEAQ. The V gene lost 5 bases and the J gene lost 2 bases, with 13 bases spanning the gap. The CDR3 covers 14 residues. The CDR3 bases are TGTGCCAGCAGCCGAGGGGAGGACCCCTACGAGCAGTACTTC. It is translated as CASSRGEDPYEQYF.

There are a few counts of this clonotype. The V gene is TRBV5-1, the J gene TRBJ2-1; no clear D gene. From germline, CDR1 is SGHRS and CDR2 YFSETQ. V was shortened by 0 bases and J by 9 bases, with 19 bases between the two germline ends. This CDR3 region has 16 residues. CDR3 DNA: TGCGCCAGCAGCTTGGTGGCCCGGACCTTGGTTACTGAGCAGTTCTTC. Its protein product is CASSLVARTLVTEQFF.

This clonotype was seen a handful of times. The chain recombines TRBV3-1 with TRBJ2-1, with D perhaps matching TRBD2 (6 bases). The J call could be wrong; TRBJ2-5 is a better fit for the DNA end. The CDR3 runs 14 residues. The V gene's germline CDR1 is LGHDT and CDR2 YNNKEL (reference sequence). The CDR3 region is CASSAGRVVGTQYF. In nucleotides, the CDR3 is TGTGCCAGCAGCGCGGGACGCGTAGTCGGGACCCAGTACTTC.

Concerning this clonotype: An end of the junction differs from the germline gene, which may be a read error. The chain carries TRBV18 and TRBJ2-2; D uncertain. Looked up from germline, CDR1 is KGHSH and CDR2 is LQKENI. This CDR3 contains 12 residues. The CDR3 DNA follows: TGTGCCTGCTCACGATTAACCGGGGAGCTGTTTTTT. Encoded protein: CACSRLTGELFF.

This clonotype came up a few times. This chain joins TRBV14 and TRBJ1-4; D is unclear. Trimming stripped 0 bases from V and 8 bases from J, with 13 bases between. The CDR3 contains 15 residues. In germline, CDR1 is SGHDN, CDR2 FVKESK. The CDR3 sequence: CASSQDRILEEKLFF. In DNA form, the CDR3 reads TGTGCCAGCAGCCAAGATCGAATCCTAGAAGAAAAACTGTTTTTT.

The V and J genes are TRBV28 and TRBJ1-3; TRBD1 aligns across 10 bases. The CDR3 has 16 residues. Germline lookup yields CDR1 MDHEN and CDR2 SYDVKM. V lost 4 bases, J lost 4 bases, and 7 bases stayed unmatched. CDR3 protein: CASSSPGTGVGNTIYF. CDR3 nucleotide sequence: TGTGCCAGCAGTTCACCCGGGACAGGGGTGGGAAACACCATATATTTT.

The rearrangement links TRBV14 to TRBJ2-2; D remains ambiguous. From germline, CDR1 is SGHDN and CDR2 FVKESK. Trimming cost V 8 bases and J 9 bases, with 10 bases left between them. CDR3 size: 11 residues. The CDR3 sequence is CASPRVWELFF. The CDR3 DNA follows: TGTGCCAGCCCCCGTGTATGGGAGCTGTTTTTT.

This clonotype was seen a handful of times. The chain recombines TRBV28 with TRBJ1-3; no reliable D call. Germline values: CDR1 MDHEN, CDR2 SYDVKM. The germline V and J ends were trimmed by 6 bases and 3 bases, with 12 bases remaining between them. The CDR3 extends over 14 amino acids. The CDR3 reads CASRRVRFGNTIYF. CDR3 DNA: TGTGCCAGCAGAAGGGTGCGGTTTGGAAACACCATATATTTT.

Only a few counts were recorded for this clonotype. The chain joins TRBV24-1 to TRBJ2-3; no clear D. The germline V and J ends were trimmed by 3 bases and 2 bases, with 17 bases remaining between them. Germline lookup yields CDR1 KGHDR and CDR2 SFDVKD. CDR3 length: 17 residues. In DNA, the CDR3 is TGTGCCACCAGTGATGCCGCCCCCGGGTTTGACACAGATACGCAGTATTTT. It yields the protein CATSDAAPGFDTDTQYF.

This clonotype was counted ten times or more. The V gene is TRBV10-3, the J gene TRBJ2-1; D unresolved. Germline CDR1 reads ENHRY; CDR2 reads SYGVKD. This CDR3 spans 14 amino acids. The ends were cut back, 0 bases at V and 9 bases at J, with 12 bases in the middle. The CDR3 here is CAISESLTTGEQFF. In DNA, the CDR3 is TGTGCCATCAGTGAGTCACTGACCACGGGTGAGCAGTTCTTC.